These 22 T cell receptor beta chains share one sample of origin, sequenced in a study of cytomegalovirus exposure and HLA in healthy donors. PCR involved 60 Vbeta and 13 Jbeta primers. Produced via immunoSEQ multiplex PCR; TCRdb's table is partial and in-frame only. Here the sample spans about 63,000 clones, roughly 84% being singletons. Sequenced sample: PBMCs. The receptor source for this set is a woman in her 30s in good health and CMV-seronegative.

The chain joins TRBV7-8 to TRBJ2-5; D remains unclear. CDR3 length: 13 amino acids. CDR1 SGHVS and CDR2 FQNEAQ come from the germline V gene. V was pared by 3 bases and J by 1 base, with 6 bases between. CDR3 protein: CASSFTVQETQYF. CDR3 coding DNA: TGTGCCAGCAGCTTCACAGTCCAAGAGACCCAGTACTTC.

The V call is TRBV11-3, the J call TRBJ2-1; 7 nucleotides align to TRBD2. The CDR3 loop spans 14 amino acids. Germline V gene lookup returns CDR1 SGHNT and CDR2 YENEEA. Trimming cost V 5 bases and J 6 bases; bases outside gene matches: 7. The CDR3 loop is CASSLMGGGNEQFF. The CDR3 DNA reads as TGTGCCAGCAGCCTAATGGGGGGGGGCAATGAGCAGTTCTTC.

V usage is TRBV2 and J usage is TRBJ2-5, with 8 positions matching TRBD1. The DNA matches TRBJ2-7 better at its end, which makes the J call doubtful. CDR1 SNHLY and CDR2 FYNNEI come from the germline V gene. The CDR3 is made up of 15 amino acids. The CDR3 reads CASREGQAYPYEQYF. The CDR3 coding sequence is TGTGCCAGCAGGGAGGGACAGGCTTACCCCTACGAGCAGTACTTC.

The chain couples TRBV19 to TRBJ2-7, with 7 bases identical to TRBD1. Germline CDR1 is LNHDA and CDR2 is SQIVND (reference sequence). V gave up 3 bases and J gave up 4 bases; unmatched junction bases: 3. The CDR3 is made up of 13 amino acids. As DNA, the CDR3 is TGTGCCAGTAGTATTATGACAGGGTACGAGCAGTACTTC. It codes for CASSIMTGYEQYF.

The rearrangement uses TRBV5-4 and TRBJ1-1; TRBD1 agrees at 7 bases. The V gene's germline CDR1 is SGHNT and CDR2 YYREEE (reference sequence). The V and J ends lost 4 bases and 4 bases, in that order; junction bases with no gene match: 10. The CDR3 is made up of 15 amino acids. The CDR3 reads CASSINDRELTEAFF. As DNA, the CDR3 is TGTGCCAGCAGCATTAATGACAGGGAGCTCACTGAAGCTTTCTTT.

The CDR3 DNA follows: TGTGCCAGCAGTGAAAGGGTGTCAGGGGGCAATCAGCCCCAGCATTTT. Protein sequence: CASSERVSGGNQPQHF. The gene calls are TRBV2 and TRBJ1-5; weak D call: TRBD1 (6 bases). Trimming took off 2 bases at V and 2 bases at J, with 13 bases between the two ends. The CDR3 is 16 amino acids. Germline assignment: CDR1 SNHLY and CDR2 FYNNEI.

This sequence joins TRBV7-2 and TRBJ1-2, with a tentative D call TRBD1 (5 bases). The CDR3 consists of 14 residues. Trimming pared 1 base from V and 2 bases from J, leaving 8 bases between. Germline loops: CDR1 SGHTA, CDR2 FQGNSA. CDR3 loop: CASSLESGNYGYTF. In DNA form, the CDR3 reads TGTGCCAGCAGCTTAGAATCAGGGAACTATGGCTACACCTTC.

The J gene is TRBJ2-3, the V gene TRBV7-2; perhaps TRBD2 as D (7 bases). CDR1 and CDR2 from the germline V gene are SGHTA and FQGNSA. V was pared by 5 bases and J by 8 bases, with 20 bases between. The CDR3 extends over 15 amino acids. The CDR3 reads CASSTDTRGAFTQYF. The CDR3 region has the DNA TGTGCCAGCAGCACAGACACCCGGGGGGCCTTTACGCAGTATTTT.

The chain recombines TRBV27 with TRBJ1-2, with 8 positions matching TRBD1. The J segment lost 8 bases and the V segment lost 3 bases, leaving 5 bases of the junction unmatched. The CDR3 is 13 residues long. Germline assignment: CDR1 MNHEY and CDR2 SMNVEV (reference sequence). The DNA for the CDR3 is TGTGCCAGCAGTTTCTCCGGGACAGGAGGCTACACCTTC. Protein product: CASSFSGTGGYTF.

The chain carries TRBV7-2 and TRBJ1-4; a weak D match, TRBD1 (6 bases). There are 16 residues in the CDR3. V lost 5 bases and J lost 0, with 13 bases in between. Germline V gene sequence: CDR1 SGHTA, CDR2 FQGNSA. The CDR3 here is CASSPQTGATNEKLFF. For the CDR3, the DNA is TGTGCCAGCAGCCCCCAGACAGGTGCAACTAATGAAAAACTGTTTTTT.

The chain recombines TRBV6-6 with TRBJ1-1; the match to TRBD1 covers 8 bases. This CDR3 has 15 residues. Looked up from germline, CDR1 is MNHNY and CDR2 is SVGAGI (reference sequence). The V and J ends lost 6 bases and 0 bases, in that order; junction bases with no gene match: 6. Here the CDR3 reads CASRAQTGVNTEAFF. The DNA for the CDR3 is TGTGCCAGCAGGGCTCAGACAGGGGTGAACACTGAAGCTTTCTTT.

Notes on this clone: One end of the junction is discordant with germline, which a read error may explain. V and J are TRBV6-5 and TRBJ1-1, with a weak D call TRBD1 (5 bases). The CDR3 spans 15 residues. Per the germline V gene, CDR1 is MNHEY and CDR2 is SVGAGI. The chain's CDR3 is CASSDSGGPSTEAFF. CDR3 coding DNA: TGTGCCAGCAGTGACTCCGGGGGACCGAGCACTGAAGCTTTCTTT.

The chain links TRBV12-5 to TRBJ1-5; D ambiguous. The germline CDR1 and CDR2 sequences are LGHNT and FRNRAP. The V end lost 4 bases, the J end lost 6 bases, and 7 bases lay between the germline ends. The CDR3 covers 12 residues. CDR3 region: CASGWEGQPQHF. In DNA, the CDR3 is TGTGCTAGTGGTTGGGAGGGTCAGCCCCAGCATTTT.

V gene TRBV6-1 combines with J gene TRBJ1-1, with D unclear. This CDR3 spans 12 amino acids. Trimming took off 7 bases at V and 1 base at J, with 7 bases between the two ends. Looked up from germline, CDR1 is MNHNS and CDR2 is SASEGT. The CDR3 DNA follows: TGTGCCAGCATGGCAGAGAACACTGAAGCTTTCTTT. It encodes CASMAENTEAFF.

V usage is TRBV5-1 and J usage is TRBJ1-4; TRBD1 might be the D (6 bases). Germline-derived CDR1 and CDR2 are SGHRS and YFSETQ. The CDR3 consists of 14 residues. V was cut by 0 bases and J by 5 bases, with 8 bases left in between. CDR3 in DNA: TGCGCCAGCAGCTTGGGACAGGAGAATGAAAAACTGTTTTTT. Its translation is CASSLGQENEKLFF.

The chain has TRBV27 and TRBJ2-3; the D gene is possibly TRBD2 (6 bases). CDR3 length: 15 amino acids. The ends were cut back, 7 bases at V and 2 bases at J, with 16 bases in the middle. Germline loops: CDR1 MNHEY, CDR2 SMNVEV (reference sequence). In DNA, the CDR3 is TGTGCCAGCACCGGGAGACTAGAGCCCACAGATACGCAGTATTTT. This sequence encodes CASTGRLEPTDTQYF.

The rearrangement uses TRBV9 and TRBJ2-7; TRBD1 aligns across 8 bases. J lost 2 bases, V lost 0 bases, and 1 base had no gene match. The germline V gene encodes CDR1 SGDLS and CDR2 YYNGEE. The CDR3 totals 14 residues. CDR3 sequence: CASSVGQGTYEQYF. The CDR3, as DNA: TGTGCCAGCAGCGTAGGACAGGGGACCTACGAGCAGTACTTC.

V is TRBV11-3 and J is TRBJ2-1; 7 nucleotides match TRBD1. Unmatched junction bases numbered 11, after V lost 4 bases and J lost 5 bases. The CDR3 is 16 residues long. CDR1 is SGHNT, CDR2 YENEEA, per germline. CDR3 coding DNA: TGTGCCAGCAGCTCACGACAGGGCCGTTCCGACAATGAGCAGTTCTTC. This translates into CASSSRQGRSDNEQFF.

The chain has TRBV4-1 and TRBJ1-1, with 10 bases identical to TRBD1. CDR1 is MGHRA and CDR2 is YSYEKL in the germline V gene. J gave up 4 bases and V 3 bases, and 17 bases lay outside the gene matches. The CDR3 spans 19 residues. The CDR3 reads CASSHPPGQGGLGVTEAFF. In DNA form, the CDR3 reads TGCGCCAGCAGCCATCCCCCCGGACAGGGGGGCCTAGGAGTCACTGAAGCTTTCTTT.

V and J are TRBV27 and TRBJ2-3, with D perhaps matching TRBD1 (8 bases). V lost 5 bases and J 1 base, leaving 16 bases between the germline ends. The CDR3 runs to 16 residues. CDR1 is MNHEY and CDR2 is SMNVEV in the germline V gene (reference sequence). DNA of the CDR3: TGTGCCAGCAGTCAGCGGACAGGGAGGGGCACAGATACGCAGTATTTT. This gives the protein CASSQRTGRGTDTQYF.

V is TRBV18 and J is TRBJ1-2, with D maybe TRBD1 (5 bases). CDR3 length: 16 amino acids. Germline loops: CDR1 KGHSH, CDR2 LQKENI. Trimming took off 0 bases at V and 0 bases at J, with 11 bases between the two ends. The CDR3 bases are TGTGCCAGCTCACCACCGCCAAGGGGTACTAACTATGGCTACACCTTC. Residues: CASSPPPRGTNYGYTF. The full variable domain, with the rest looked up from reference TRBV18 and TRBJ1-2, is NAGVMQNPRHLVRRRGQEARLRCSPMKGHSHVYWYRQLPEEGLKFMVYLQKENIIDESGMPKERFSAEFPKEGPSILRIQQVVRGDSAAYFCASSPPPRGTNYGYTFGSGTRLTVV.

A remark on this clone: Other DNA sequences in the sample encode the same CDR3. The CDR3 spells CAGGQPNTEAFF. The CDR3 DNA sequence: TGTGCCGGGGGACAGCCGAACACTGAAGCTTTCTTT. V gene TRBV30 combines with J gene TRBJ1-1; 7 bases match TRBD1. CDR3 length equals 12 residues. Germline trimming cut 8 bases from V and 1 base from J; bases unmatched to any gene: 4. Germline V gives CDR1 GTSNPN, CDR2 SVGIG (reference sequence).